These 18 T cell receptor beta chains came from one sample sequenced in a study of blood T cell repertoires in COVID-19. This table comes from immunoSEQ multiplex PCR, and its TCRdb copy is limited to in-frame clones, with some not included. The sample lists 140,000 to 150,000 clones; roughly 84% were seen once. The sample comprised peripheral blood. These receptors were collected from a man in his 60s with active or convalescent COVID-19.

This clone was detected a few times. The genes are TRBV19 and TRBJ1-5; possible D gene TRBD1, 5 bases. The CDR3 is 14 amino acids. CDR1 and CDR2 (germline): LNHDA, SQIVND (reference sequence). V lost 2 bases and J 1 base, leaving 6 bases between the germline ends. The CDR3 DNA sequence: TGTGCCAGTAGTATACAGGGCAGCAATCAGCCCCAGCATTTT. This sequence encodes CASSIQGSNQPQHF.

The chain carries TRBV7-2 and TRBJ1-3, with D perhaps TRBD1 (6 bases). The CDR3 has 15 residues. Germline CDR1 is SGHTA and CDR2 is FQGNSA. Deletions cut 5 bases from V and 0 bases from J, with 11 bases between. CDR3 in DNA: TGTGCCAGCAGCGGGGCGGACAGCTCTGGAAACACCATATATTTT. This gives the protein CASSGADSSGNTIYF.

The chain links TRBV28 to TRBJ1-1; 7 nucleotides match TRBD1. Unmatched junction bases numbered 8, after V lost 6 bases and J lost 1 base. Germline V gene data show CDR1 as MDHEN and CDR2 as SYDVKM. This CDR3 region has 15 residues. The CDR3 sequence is CASSSHHRGNTEAFF. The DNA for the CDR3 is TGTGCCAGCAGCTCCCACCACAGGGGGAACACTGAAGCTTTCTTT.

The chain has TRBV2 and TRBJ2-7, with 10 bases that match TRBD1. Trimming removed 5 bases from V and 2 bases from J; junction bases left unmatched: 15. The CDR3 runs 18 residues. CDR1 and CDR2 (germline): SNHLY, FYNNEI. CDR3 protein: CASSLREMGTGVPYEQYV. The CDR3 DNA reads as TGTGCCAGCAGTCTCCGGGAGATGGGGACAGGGGTCCCCTACGAGCAGTACGTC.

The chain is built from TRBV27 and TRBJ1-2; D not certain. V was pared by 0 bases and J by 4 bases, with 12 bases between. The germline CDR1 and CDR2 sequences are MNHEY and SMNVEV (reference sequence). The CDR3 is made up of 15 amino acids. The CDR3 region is CASSLSIGSGYGYTF. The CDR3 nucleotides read TGTGCCAGCAGTTTATCGATCGGTTCAGGCTATGGCTACACCTTC.

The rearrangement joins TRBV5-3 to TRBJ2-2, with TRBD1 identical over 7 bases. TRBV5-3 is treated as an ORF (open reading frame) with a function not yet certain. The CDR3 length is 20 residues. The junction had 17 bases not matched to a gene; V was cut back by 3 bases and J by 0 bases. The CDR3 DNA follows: TGTGCCAGAAGCTCCTTTTTACACAGGGGCGCCCAGCCGAACACCGGGGAGCTGTTTTTT. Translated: CARSSFLHRGAQPNTGELFF.

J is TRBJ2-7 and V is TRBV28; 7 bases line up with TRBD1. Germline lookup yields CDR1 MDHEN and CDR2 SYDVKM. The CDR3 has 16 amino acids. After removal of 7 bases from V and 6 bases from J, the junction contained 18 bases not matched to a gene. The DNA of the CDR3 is TGTGCCAGCATCGGGACAGCCAGAGGACCTACCGGCGAGCAGTACTTC. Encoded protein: CASIGTARGPTGEQYF.

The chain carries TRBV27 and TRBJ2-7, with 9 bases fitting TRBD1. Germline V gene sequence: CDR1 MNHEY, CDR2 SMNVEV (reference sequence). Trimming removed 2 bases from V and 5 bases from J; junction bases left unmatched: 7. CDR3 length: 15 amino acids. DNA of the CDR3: TGTGCCAGCAGTTTACGACAGGGGGTCCGGGACGAGCAGTACTTC. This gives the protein CASSLRQGVRDEQYF.

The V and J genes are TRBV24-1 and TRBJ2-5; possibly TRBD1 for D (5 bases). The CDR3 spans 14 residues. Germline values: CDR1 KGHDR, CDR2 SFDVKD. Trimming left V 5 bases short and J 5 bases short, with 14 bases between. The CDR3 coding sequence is TGTGCCACCAGTGGGGTTAGGGGTAGGGAGACCCAGTACTTC. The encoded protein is CATSGVRGRETQYF.

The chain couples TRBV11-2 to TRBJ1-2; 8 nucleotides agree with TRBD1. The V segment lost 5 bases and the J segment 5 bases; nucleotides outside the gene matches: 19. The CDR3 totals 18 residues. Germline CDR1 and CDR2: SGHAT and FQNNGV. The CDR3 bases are TGTGCCAGCAGCCTAACTGACCCCCAGGGGGCGACTCAATATGGCTACACCTTC. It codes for CASSLTDPQGATQYGYTF. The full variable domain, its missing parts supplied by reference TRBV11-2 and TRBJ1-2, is EAGVAQSPRYKIIEKRQSVAFWCNPISGHATLYWYQQILGQGPKLLIQFQNNGVVDDSQLPKDRFSAERLKGVDSTLKIQPAKLEDSAVYLCASSLTDPQGATQYGYTFGSGTRLTVV.

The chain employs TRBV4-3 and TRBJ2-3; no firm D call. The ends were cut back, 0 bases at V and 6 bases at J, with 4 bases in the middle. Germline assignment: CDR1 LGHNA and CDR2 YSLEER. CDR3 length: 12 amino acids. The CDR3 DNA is TGCGCCAGCAGCCAAGAGGGCGATACGCAGTATTTT. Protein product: CASSQEGDTQYF.

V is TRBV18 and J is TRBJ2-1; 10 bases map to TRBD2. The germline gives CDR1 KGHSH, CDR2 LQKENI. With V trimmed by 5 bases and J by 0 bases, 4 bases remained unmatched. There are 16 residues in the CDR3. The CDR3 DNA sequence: TGTGCCAGCTCAATAGCGGGAGGCCCCTCCTACAATGAGCAGTTCTTC. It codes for CASSIAGGPSYNEQFF.

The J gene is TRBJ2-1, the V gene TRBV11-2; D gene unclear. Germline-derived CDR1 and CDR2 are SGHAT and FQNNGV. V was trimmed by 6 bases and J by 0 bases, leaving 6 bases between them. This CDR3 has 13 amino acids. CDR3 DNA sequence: TGTGCCAGCAGTAGAAGCTCCTACAATGAGCAGTTCTTC. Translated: CASSRSSYNEQFF.

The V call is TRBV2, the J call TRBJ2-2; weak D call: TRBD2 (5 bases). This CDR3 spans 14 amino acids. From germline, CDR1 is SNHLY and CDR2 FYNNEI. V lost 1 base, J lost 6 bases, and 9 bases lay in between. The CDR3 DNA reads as TGTGCCAGCAGTGAAGGGCCAGCGGCCGGGGAGCTGTTTTTT. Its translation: CASSEGPAAGELFF.

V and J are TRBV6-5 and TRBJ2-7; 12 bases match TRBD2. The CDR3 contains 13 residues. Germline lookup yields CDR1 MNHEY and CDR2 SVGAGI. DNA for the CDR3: TGTGCCAGCAGAAACACGACTAGCGGGAGTCGGGACGTC. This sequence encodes CASRNTTSGSRDV.

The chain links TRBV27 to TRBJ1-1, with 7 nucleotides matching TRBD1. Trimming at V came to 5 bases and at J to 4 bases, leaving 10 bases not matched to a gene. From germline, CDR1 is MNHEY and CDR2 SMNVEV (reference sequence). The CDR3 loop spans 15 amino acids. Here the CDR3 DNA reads TGTGCCAGCAGTCCAGCGACAGGGTGGGCCACTGAAGCTTTCTTT. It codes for CASSPATGWATEAFF.

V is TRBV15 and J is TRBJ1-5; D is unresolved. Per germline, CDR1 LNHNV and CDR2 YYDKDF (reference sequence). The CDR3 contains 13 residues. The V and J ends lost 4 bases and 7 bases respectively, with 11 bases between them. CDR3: CATSKSGGQPQHF. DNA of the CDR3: TGTGCCACCAGCAAGAGCGGAGGGCAGCCCCAGCATTTT.

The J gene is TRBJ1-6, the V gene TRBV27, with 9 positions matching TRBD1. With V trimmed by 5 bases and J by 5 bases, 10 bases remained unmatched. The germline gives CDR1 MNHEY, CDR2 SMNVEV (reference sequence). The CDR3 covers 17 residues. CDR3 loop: CASSRTGTGRHNSPLHF. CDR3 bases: TGTGCCAGCAGTCGGACCGGGACAGGGAGGCATAATTCACCCCTCCACTTT.